This T cell receptor beta chain is from a study of shared clonotypes between healthy human individuals. This CDR3 region has 14 residues. CDR1 and CDR2 (germline): SEHNR, FQNEAQ (reference sequence). The junction had 10 bases not matched to a gene; V was cut back by 7 bases and J by 10 bases. For this clone: As yet, its antigen is unknown.

Notes on the study in general: Sorted-subset samples were not fully sequenced, rarefaction indicated.

Positively selected for CCR7, the CD45RO-negative cells used as naive CD8 cells excluded terminally differentiated effector memory CD45RA+ cells. Replicate sorted-subset PCRs were loaded with 150 to 250 ng DNA, about 28,000 T cell genomes. Assay used: immunoSEQ multiplex PCR; TCRdb lists only in-frame clones, some missing. This sample carries about 700,000 clones, under 95% of them seen once, and the ten largest clones take approximately 24%. The origin of this receptor is a man aged 30-40 years in good health. The chain links TRBV7-9 to TRBJ1-5, with 10 bases identical to TRBD1. The material sequenced was naive CD8+ T cells sorted from blood. CDR3 in DNA: TGTGCCAGCACCCTTAGCGGGACAGGGGAACCCCAGCATTTT. This sequence encodes CASTLSGTGEPQHF.